This TCR beta chain is drawn from a study of cytomegalovirus exposure and HLA in healthy donors. Findings and caveats of the study: Most TCRs appeared rarely, but some public TCRs recurred in many donors. Common viral pathogens seemed to be connected with several of the most significant clusters, according to a later analysis.

The CDR3 sequence is 15 residues long. The junction had 4 bases not matched to a gene; V was cut back by 3 bases and J by 2 bases. Germline CDR1 and CDR2: PRHDT and FYEKMQ (reference sequence). Note on this clone: Its antigen is currently unknown.

PCR amplification relied on 60 Vbeta primers (plus 13 Jbeta primers). TCRdb's table, derived via immunoSEQ multiplex PCR, lists solely in-frame clones and lacks some. The sample carries about 160,000 clones, approximately 84% recorded once. Sequencing input: PBMCs. This sequence joins TRBV13 and TRBJ2-7; TRBD2 matches 10 bases. This clonotype was obtained from a man aged 30 to 45 in good health and CMV-seronegative. CDR3 protein: CASSFQREGPYEQYF. DNA of the CDR3: TGTGCCAGCAGCTTTCAGCGGGAGGGACCCTACGAGCAGTACTTC.